This T cell receptor (beta chain) was sequenced in a study of monozygotic twins with inflammatory bowel disease. Germline lookup yields CDR1 MDHEN and CDR2 SYDVKM. This CDR3 is built from 13 residues. TCRdb re-called the 5' RACE reads; every CDR3 protein appears as one record, without DNA. Its table lists approximately 330,000 distinct CDR3 sequences. Sequencing was carried out using blood. The receptor's source is a human donor with ulcerative colitis or Crohn's disease, or a healthy co-twin of an affected twin (not recorded which). The chain has TRBV28 and TRBJ1-2; TCRdb selects TRBD1, and the lack of DNA leaves this call unchecked. The CDR3 region is CASSPGTNYGYTF.